The entry below describes one TCR beta chain. The CDR3 is 15 amino acids. Trimming shortened V by 5 bases and J by 2 bases, and 13 bases separated the two germline ends. Per the germline V gene, CDR1 is LNHDA and CDR2 is SQIVND (reference sequence). The sample comes from a study of control samples from healthy donors and cancer patients. The repertoire was sequenced with immunoSEQ multiplex PCR; TCRdb's copy has only in-frame clones and lacks some. This sample contains approximately 190,000 clones. This sequence originates from a woman in her twenties or thirties in good health. The chain has TRBV19 and TRBJ2-1; D is perhaps TRBD1 (6 bases). Sequenced input: blood. The DNA for the CDR3 is TGTGCCAGTAGTCTTTCCGGGACACCCTACAATGAGCAGTTCTTC. Its translation is CASSLSGTPYNEQFF. Using reference TRBV19 and TRBJ2-1 for the parts outside the CDR3, the full variable domain is DGGITQSPKYLFRKEGQNVTLSCEQNLNHDAMYWYRQDPGQGLRLIYYSQIVNDFQKGDIAEGYSVSREKKESFPLTVTSAQKNPTAFYLCASSLSGTPYNEQFFGPGTRLTVL.